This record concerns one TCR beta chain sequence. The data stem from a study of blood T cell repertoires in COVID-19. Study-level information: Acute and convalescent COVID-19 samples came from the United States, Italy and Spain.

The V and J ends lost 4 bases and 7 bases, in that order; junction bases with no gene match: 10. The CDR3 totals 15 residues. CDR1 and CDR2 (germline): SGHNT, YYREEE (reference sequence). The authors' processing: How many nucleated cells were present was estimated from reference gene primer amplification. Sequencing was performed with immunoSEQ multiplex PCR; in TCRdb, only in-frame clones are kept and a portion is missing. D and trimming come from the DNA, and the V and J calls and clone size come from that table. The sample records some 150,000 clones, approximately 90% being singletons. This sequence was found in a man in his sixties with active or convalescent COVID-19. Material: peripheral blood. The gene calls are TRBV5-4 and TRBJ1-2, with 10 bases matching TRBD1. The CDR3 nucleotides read TGTGCCAGCAGCAGTCCCGGGACAGGGGCCGGTGGCTACACCTTC. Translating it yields CASSSPGTGAGGYTF.